This entry lists 9 T cell receptor beta chains sequenced from one sample in a study of cytomegalovirus exposure and HLA in healthy donors. The primer mix had 60 Vbeta and 13 Jbeta primers. The repertoire was sequenced with immunoSEQ multiplex PCR; TCRdb's copy has only in-frame clones and lacks some. The table lists about 130,000 clones, roughly 83% of them singletons. Sequencing was done on a sample of PBMCs. The origin of the receptors is a young man in good health and CMV-seronegative.

The chain carries TRBV27 and TRBJ1-2; TRBD1 is a possible D gene (5 bases). The germline gives CDR1 MNHEY, CDR2 SMNVEV (reference sequence). Trimming left V 11 bases short and J 4 bases short, with 23 bases between. CDR3 length: 15 residues. The CDR3, as DNA: TGTGCCTCCAAGAACGGGCAGGGAATGGTCTATGGCTACACCTTC. This sequence encodes CASKNGQGMVYGYTF.

This rearrangement joins TRBV4-3 to TRBJ2-5, with 12 bases matching TRBD1. Unmatched junction bases numbered 7, after V lost 1 base and J lost 4 bases. Per the germline V gene, CDR1 is LGHNA and CDR2 is YSLEER. This CDR3 comprises 17 residues. This chain's CDR3 is CASSQGRGQGARETQYF. The CDR3 region has the DNA TGCGCCAGCAGCCAAGGGAGGGGACAGGGGGCACGAGAGACCCAGTACTTC.

This chain joins TRBV7-2 and TRBJ1-2; D is perhaps TRBD1 (5 bases). Looked up from germline, CDR1 is SGHTA and CDR2 is FQGNSA. CDR3 length: 14 amino acids. Trimming took 0 bases from V and 4 from J, leaving 9 bases between them. CDR3 loop: CASSLAPGGYGYTF. The DNA for the CDR3 is TGTGCCAGCAGCTTAGCGCCGGGGGGCTATGGCTACACCTTC.

This clone occurred once. V is TRBV9 and J is TRBJ1-4; no definite D call. Trimming shortened V by 4 bases and J by 8 bases, and 18 bases separated the two germline ends. Germline lookup yields CDR1 SGDLS and CDR2 YYNGEE. The CDR3 is 15 residues long. The CDR3 is CASSPRRGREEKLFF. CDR3 sequence (DNA): TGTGCCAGCAGCCCCCGTCGAGGGCGAGAGGAAAAACTGTTTTTT.

The chain has TRBV28 and TRBJ2-5; D may be TRBD1 (6 bases). This CDR3 is 12 amino acids long. CDR1 and CDR2 (germline): MDHEN, SYDVKM. Trimming pared 4 bases from V and 9 bases from J, leaving 12 bases between. The CDR3 protein is CASSSPPGAQYF. CDR3 nucleotides: TGTGCCAGCAGTTCCCCCCCAGGGGCCCAGTACTTC.

The rearrangement joins TRBV5-8 to TRBJ2-2; 8 bases map to TRBD1. The CDR3 is 16 amino acids. Germline CDR1 reads SGHTS; CDR2 reads YDEGEE. The V gene end was trimmed by 0 bases and the J gene end by 2 bases; junction bases not matched to a gene: 3. CDR3 residues: CASSLGTGYNTGELFF. The CDR3 nucleotides are TGTGCCAGCAGCTTGGGGACAGGGTATAACACCGGGGAGCTGTTTTTT.

V gene TRBV5-4 combines with J gene TRBJ2-3; 11 bases align to TRBD2. V was pared by 3 bases and J by 6 bases, with 9 bases of the junction left unmatched. Per the germline V gene, CDR1 is SGHNT and CDR2 is YYREEE (reference sequence). The CDR3 has 16 residues. CDR3 sequence reads: CASSWRLAGNHDTQYF. In DNA, the CDR3 is TGTGCCAGCAGCTGGAGACTAGCGGGAAATCATGATACGCAGTATTTT.

Ten or more counts support this clone. The chain uses TRBV6-5 and TRBJ1-5; 10 positions match TRBD1. This CDR3 comprises 14 residues. CDR1 is MNHEY and CDR2 is SVGAGI in the germline V gene. J gave up 7 bases and V 5 bases, and 5 bases lay outside the gene matches. The chain's CDR3 is CASSRGTGEQPQHF. DNA of the CDR3: TGTGCCAGCAGTAGAGGGACAGGGGAACAGCCCCAGCATTTT.

The CDR3: CAWSPWTSPDTQYF. Written as DNA, the CDR3 is TGTGCCTGGAGTCCCTGGACTAGCCCAGATACGCAGTATTTT. The rearrangement uses TRBV30 and TRBJ2-3, with TRBD2 identical over 8 bases. Per germline, CDR1 GTSNPN and CDR2 SVGIG (reference sequence). The CDR3 runs 14 residues. Unmatched junction bases numbered 5, after V lost 2 bases and J lost 4 bases.